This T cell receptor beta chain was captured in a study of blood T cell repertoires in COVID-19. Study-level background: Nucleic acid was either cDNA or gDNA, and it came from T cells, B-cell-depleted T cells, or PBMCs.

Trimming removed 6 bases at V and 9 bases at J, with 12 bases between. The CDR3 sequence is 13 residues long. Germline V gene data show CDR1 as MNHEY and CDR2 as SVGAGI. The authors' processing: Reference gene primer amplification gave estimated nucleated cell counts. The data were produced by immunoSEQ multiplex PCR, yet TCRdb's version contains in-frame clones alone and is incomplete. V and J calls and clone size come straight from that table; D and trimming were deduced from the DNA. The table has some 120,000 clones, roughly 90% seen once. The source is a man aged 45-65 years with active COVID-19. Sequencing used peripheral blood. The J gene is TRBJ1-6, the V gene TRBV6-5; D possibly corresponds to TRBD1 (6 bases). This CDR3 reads CASRAQGSSPLHF. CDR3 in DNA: TGTGCCAGCAGGGCACAGGGTTCTTCACCCCTCCACTTT.